This is a list of T cell receptor beta chains from one sample in a study of technical replicates of blood from a few donors. Produced via immunoSEQ multiplex PCR; TCRdb's table is partial and in-frame only. The table has 73,000 or so clones, roughly nine tenths seen once. Material: T cells isolated from PBMCs. The receptors were gathered from a human donor in good health. Both conserved end residues are part of each CDR3. A D gene is named only where the DNA matches it firmly. Clone size is given for some rows only: seen once, a few or many times, or a class if the clone is expanded.

j_call d_call v_call clone_size cdr3_nt cdr3_aa
TRBJ2-2 NA TRBV6-6 NA TGTGCCAGCAGTAAACAGGGCGCGGGGGAGCTGTTTTTT CASSKQGAGELFF
TRBJ2-1 NA TRBV27 NA TGTGCCAGCAGTGCCACTAGTGGCAGCTCCTACAATGAGCAGTTCTTC CASSATSGSSYNEQFF
TRBJ1-5 TRBD1 TRBV29-1 once TGCAGCGTTGATGCAGGGGGCGGTCAGCCCCAGCATTTT CSVDAGGGQPQHF
TRBJ2-1 NA TRBV28 NA TGTGCCAGCAGTTCCCGCGACATTTTCGCGGGGATATACAATGAGCAGTTCTTC CASSSRDIFAGIYNEQFF
TRBJ2-7 TRBD2 TRBV29-1 NA TGCAGCGTTGGATTGGGGAGGGCCCTCGAGCAGTACTTC CSVGLGRALEQYF
TRBJ1-2 TRBD1 TRBV19 NA TGTGCCAGTAGTATTACGACAGGGGGAAGATATGGCTACACCTTC CASSITTGGRYGYTF
TRBJ2-3 TRBD2 TRBV11-3 NA TGTGCCAGCAGCCACATAGCGGGGGGGCCTGCCGGCACAGATACGCAGTATTTT CASSHIAGGPAGTDTQYF
TRBJ2-5 NA TRBV7-7 NA TGTGCTAGCAGCTCCCGTTTCAGGGGCGCCTATGGTCCCCAGTACTTC CASSSRFRGAYGPQYF
TRBJ1-2 TRBD1 TRBV6-1 once TGTGCCAGCAGTGAAAAACAGGGGTCCCTATTAGGCTACACCTTC CASSEKQGSLLGYTF
TRBJ1-2 NA TRBV7-3 NA TGTGCCAGCAGCCTCCCGGGAGGCTATGGCTACACCTTC CASSLPGGYGYTF
TRBJ2-1 NA TRBV4-1 once TGCGCCAGCAGCCAAGAAGGGTTGCGACGGGAGCCATCCTACAATGAGCAGTTCTTC CASSQEGLRREPSYNEQFF
TRBJ2-1 TRBD2 TRBV10-2 NA TGCGCCAGCAGTGAGGGTAGACTAGCGGGGTTTTCCTACAATGAGCAGTTCTTC CASSEGRLAGFSYNEQFF
TRBJ1-5 NA TRBV28 NA TGTGCCAGCATCCAGGGGTCCAACAATCAGCCCCAGCATTTT CASIQGSNNQPQHF
TRBJ1-4 NA TRBV6-1 NA TGTGCCAGCAGAGACAGTCAGTGGTATGAAAAACTGTTTTTT CASRDSQWYEKLFF
TRBJ2-3 TRBD1 TRBV2 NA TGTGCCGACCGGACAGGGCCCAACACAGATACGCAGTATTTT CADRTGPNTDTQYF
TRBJ2-7 TRBD2 TRBV27 NA TGTGCCAGCATTTCAGCGGGAACTACCTACGAGCAGTACTTC CASISAGTTYEQYF
TRBJ2-3 NA TRBV14 NA TGTGCCAGCAACCGAGGGCCCGCAGATACGCAGTATTTT CASNRGPADTQYF
TRBJ1-5 NA TRBV19 NA TGTGCCAGTAGTCCTAGGAGCGTCAATCAGCCCCAGCATTTT CASSPRSVNQPQHF
TRBJ2-7 NA TRBV28 NA TGTGCCAGCAATGGGGGGTACGAGCAGTACTTC CASNGGYEQYF
TRBJ2-3 NA TRBV7-2 NA TGTGCCAGCAGCTTAGCCGTCAGTTTATCAGATACGCAGTATTTT CASSLAVSLSDTQYF